What follows are 3 T cell receptor beta chains derived from one specimen sequenced in a study of human versus mouse CDR3 diversity and MHC coevolution. Produced via immunoSEQ multiplex PCR; TCRdb's table is partial and in-frame only. The data show 80,000 or so clones, around 93% seen once. Sequencing was performed on naive CD4+ T cells from blood. The subset: CD45RO-negative CD62L-positive naive CD4 T cells. The receptors originated from a person aged 30-70 years in good health.

CDR3 loop: CAIRHDESSGNTIYF. For the CDR3, the DNA is TGTGCCATTCGACACGACGAGTCCTCTGGAAACACCATATATTTT. J is TRBJ1-3 and V is TRBV10-3; no reliable D call. This CDR3 has 15 residues. In germline, CDR1 is ENHRY, CDR2 SYGVKD. The V gene lost 9 bases and the J gene lost 0 bases, with 15 bases spanning the gap.

The V call is TRBV27, the J call TRBJ1-4; 12 nucleotides match TRBD1. In germline, CDR1 is MNHEY, CDR2 SMNVEV (reference sequence). This CDR3 contains 19 residues. V trimming: 2 bases; J trimming: 7 bases; junction bases outside the gene matches: 14. CDR3: CASSLKLFGGTGGGEKLFF. The CDR3 nucleotides read TGTGCCAGCAGTTTAAAATTGTTCGGGGGGACAGGGGGCGGTGAAAAACTGTTTTTT.

The rearrangement joins TRBV9 to TRBJ1-2; D remains unclear. Germline V gives CDR1 SGDLS, CDR2 YYNGEE. Trimming took off 0 bases at V and 0 bases at J, with 9 bases between the two ends. The CDR3 consists of 15 residues. CDR3 DNA sequence: TGTGCCAGCAGCGTAGAGCCCGTAGCTAACTATGGCTACACCTTC. Encoded protein: CASSVEPVANYGYTF.